Below, one T cell receptor (beta chain) is given with its context. Its cognate antigen is unknown. The data stem from a study of PD-1 blockade in classical Hodgkin lymphoma. Germline V gene lookup returns CDR1 MDHEN and CDR2 SYDVKM. J gave up 9 bases and V 7 bases, and 15 bases lay outside the gene matches. CDR3 length equals 18 residues. Every patient was affected by relapse after autologous stem cell transplantation, while exposure to brentuximab vedotin was not uniform. The method was immunoSEQ multiplex PCR; TCRdb's version includes in-frame clones alone and lacks a portion of them. Altogether about 94,000 clones are present, roughly 87% being singletons, with the ten largest covering about 10%. Study findings and constraints: Unlike CD8+ TCR diversity, which did not rise significantly by C4D1, CD4+ TCR diversity did.

The chain has TRBV28 and TRBJ2-1; 16 positions match TRBD2. The starting material was peripheral blood mononuclear cells (PBMCs), obtained before the second cycle of nivolumab. The TCR originated in a human donor with classical Hodgkin lymphoma. Written as DNA, the CDR3 is TGTGCCAGCAAAGCTAGCCAGGGACTAGCGGGGGGGGCCGGTGAGCAGTTCTTC. Translating gives CASKASQGLAGGAGEQFF. Using reference TRBV28 and TRBJ2-1 for the parts outside the CDR3, the full variable domain is DVKVTQSSRYLVKRTGEKVFLECVQDMDHENMFWYRQDPGLGLRLIYFSYDVKMKEKGDIPEGYSVSREKKERFSLILESASTNQTSMYLCASKASQGLAGGAGEQFFGPGTRLTVL.